The 3 T cell receptor beta chains presented below share a single source sample, sequenced in a study of PD-1 blockade in classical Hodgkin lymphoma. Produced via immunoSEQ multiplex PCR; TCRdb's table is partial and in-frame only. The sample holds around 32,000 clones, roughly nine tenths seen once. The time point: newly diagnosed, previously untreated cHL patient sample. Using magnetic negative selection, the CD4+ T cells were separated out of thawed PBMCs. The sample comprised CD4+ T cells from blood. The receptors originated from a human donor with classical Hodgkin lymphoma.

The V call is TRBV5-1, the J call TRBJ1-2; maybe TRBD1 (6 bases). The CDR3 is 14 residues long. Germline CDR1 SGHRS, CDR2 YFSETQ. Trimming left V 4 bases short and J 0 bases short, with 10 bases between. CDR3 bases: TGCGCCAGCAGCAAGGACAGACCTAACTATGGCTACACCTTC. This encodes CASSKDRPNYGYTF.

V gene TRBV5-1 combines with J gene TRBJ1-1, with D perhaps TRBD1 (6 bases). The germline gives CDR1 SGHRS, CDR2 YFSETQ. The CDR3 is 15 residues long. Trimming pared 0 bases from V and 0 bases from J, leaving 9 bases between. The DNA for the CDR3 is TGCGCCAGCAGCTTGGAACCAGGGGTGAACACTGAAGCTTTCTTT. Translated: CASSLEPGVNTEAFF.

This rearrangement joins TRBV4-1 to TRBJ2-7; TRBD2 aligns across 7 bases. This CDR3 region has 16 residues. CDR1 is MGHRA, CDR2 YSYEKL, per germline. Trimming at V came to 4 bases and at J to 6 bases, leaving 15 bases not matched to a gene. This CDR3 is CASSPSAQRDFSEQYF. CDR3 DNA sequence: TGCGCCAGCAGCCCCTCGGCCCAGCGGGATTTTAGCGAGCAGTACTTC.